The next 29 T cell receptor beta chains were all read from a single sample in a study of T cell repertoires in cytomegalovirus infection. MiXCR, applied by TCRdb to the reads, yields one record per CDR3 protein. Of about 470,000 distinct CDR3 sequences in the sample, 40% to 50% were seen once. These receptors have no identified antigens. The starting material was cultured PBMCs, obtained from culture after CMV antigen stimulation. These receptor sequences come from a human donor in good health (CMV status not recorded). Some clones in this sample may be carry-over from other donors' samples.

This clonotype was detected only a few times. The chain is built from TRBV7-2 and TRBJ2-3; a possible D gene is TRBD2 (6 bases). This CDR3 has 15 residues. Germline V lookup: CDR1 SGHTA, CDR2 FQGNSA. The V end was cut by 1 base, the J end by 4 bases, with 12 bases between. The CDR3 loop is CASSLDGRSPDTQYF. In DNA, the CDR3 is TGTGCCAGCAGCTTAGACGGGAGAAGCCCAGATACGCAGTATTTT.

V usage is TRBV7-9 and J usage is TRBJ2-3; D perhaps matches TRBD2 (5 bases). The V end was cut by 0 bases, the J end by 0 bases, with 10 bases between. There are 16 residues in the CDR3. The germline V gene encodes CDR1 SEHNR and CDR2 FQNEAQ (reference sequence). CDR3 protein: CASSLASGISTDTQYF. The CDR3 DNA sequence: TGTGCCAGCAGCTTAGCCTCGGGGATTAGCACAGATACGCAGTATTTT. Full variable domain (remainder filled in from reference TRBV7-9 and TRBJ2-3): DTGVSQNPRHKITKRGQNVTFRCDPISEHNRLYWYRQTLGQGPEFLTYFQNEAQLEKSRLLSDRFSAERPKGSFSTLEIQRTEQGDSAMYLCASSLASGISTDTQYFGPGTRLTVL.

The chain carries TRBV4-3 and TRBJ1-2, with a tentative D call TRBD1 (5 bases). Germline lookup yields CDR1 LGHNA and CDR2 YSLEER. V was clipped by 4 bases and J by 5 bases, with 17 bases between them. The CDR3 contains 15 residues. The CDR3: CASSPGQGQIYGYTF. CDR3 DNA: TGCGCCAGCAGCCCAGGCCAAGGACAAATTTATGGCTACACCTTC.

The chain couples TRBV9 to TRBJ2-5, with TRBD1 identical over 8 bases. V was clipped by 0 bases and J by 1 base; unmatched bases: 2. Per the germline V gene, CDR1 is SGDLS and CDR2 is YYNGEE. This CDR3 spans 15 amino acids. The CDR3 nucleotides are TGTGCCAGCAGCGTAGCCAGGGGGCTCCAAGAGACCCAGTACTTC. Its protein product is CASSVARGLQETQYF. The full variable domain, its missing parts supplied by reference TRBV9 and TRBJ2-5, is DSGVTQTPKHLITATGQRVTLRCSPRSGDLSVYWYQQSLDQGLQFLIQYYNGEERAKGNILERFSAQQFPDLHSELNLSSLELGDSALYFCASSVARGLQETQYFGPGTRLLVL.

This clonotype was seen only a few times. This chain uses TRBV6-6 with TRBJ2-7; tentative D call: TRBD1 (6 bases). Germline CDR1 MNHNY, CDR2 SVGAGI (reference sequence). V lost 0 bases to trimming and J lost 1 base, with 10 bases between them. The CDR3 runs 15 residues. CDR3 loop: CASSYSWDTSYEQYF. The CDR3 nucleotides read TGTGCCAGCAGTTACTCGTGGGACACATCCTACGAGCAGTACTTC.

The V call is TRBV7-3, the J call TRBJ2-1, with TRBD2 matching over 9 bases. In germline, CDR1 is SGHTA, CDR2 FQGTGA. Losses at the gene ends were 5 bases for V and 10 bases for J; bases not matched to a gene: 15. The CDR3 spans 16 residues. CDR3 sequence (DNA): TGTGCCAGCAGCGTCGCCTGGAGCGGGGGGACCTGGGAGCAGTTCTTC. Its translation: CASSVAWSGGTWEQFF.

There are many counts of this clonotype. This rearrangement joins TRBV7-2 to TRBJ1-1; D possibly corresponds to TRBD1 (5 bases). The CDR3 consists of 15 residues. V shed 4 bases and J shed 1 base, with 13 bases lying between them. The germline gives CDR1 SGHTA, CDR2 FQGNSA. The CDR3 sequence is CASSSITGWNTEAFF. CDR3 nucleotides: TGTGCCAGCAGCTCCATTACAGGATGGAACACTGAAGCTTTCTTT. The full variable domain, in which reference TRBV7-2 and TRBJ1-1 provide the parts outside the CDR3, is GAGVSQSPSNKVTEKGKDVELRCDPISGHTALYWYRQSLGQGLEFLIYFQGNSAPDKSGLPSDRFSAERTGGSVSTLTIQRTQQEDSAVYLCASSSITGWNTEAFFGQGTRLTVV.

The chain employs TRBV7-2 and TRBJ2-3, with no clear D. Trimming removed 2 bases from V and 6 bases from J, with 6 bases in between. CDR1 SGHTA and CDR2 FQGNSA come from the germline V gene. This CDR3 spans 12 amino acids. The CDR3 protein is CASSLQSDTQYF. Here the CDR3 DNA reads TGTGCCAGCAGCTTACAATCCGATACGCAGTATTTT.

This clonotype was detected only once. This CDR3 reads CASSYSGNSHSNQPQHF. CDR3 coding DNA: TGTGCCAGCAGTTACTCAGGGAACAGTCATAGCAATCAGCCCCAGCATTTT. The chain carries TRBV6-6 and TRBJ1-5; D ambiguous. Germline-derived CDR1 and CDR2 are MNHNY and SVGAGI (reference sequence). Trimming removed 0 bases from V and 0 bases from J, with 12 bases in between. This CDR3 comprises 17 residues.

The rearrangement links TRBV15 to TRBJ2-3; no firm D call. The V gene lost 6 bases and the J gene lost 6 bases, with 19 bases spanning the gap. CDR3 length: 15 residues. Germline CDR1 LNHNV, CDR2 YYDKDF (reference sequence). The CDR3 sequence: CATRFRVPEADTQYF. Here the CDR3 DNA reads TGTGCCACCAGGTTTCGGGTCCCCGAAGCGGATACGCAGTATTTT.

This clonotype was seen a few times. The V call is TRBV7-8, the J call TRBJ1-4; 7 bases match TRBD1. The CDR3 runs 17 residues. CDR1 is SGHVS, CDR2 FQNEAQ, per germline. V dropped 1 base and J dropped 4; count of bases not matched to a gene: 9. CDR3 DNA: TGTGCCAGCAGCTTAGGGCATCCGGGACAGAGTAATGAAAAACTGTTTTTT. It specifies CASSLGHPGQSNEKLFF.

The rearrangement links TRBV20-1 to TRBJ2-7, with 12 bases that match TRBD2. The CDR3 consists of 13 residues. With 1 base clipped from V and 11 bases from J, the junction kept 6 bases outside the gene matches. CDR1 is DFQATT, CDR2 SNEGSKA, per germline (reference sequence). The CDR3 DNA sequence: TGCAGTGCTAGAGTCAGGCTAGCGGGGGGGGAGTACTTC. Protein: CSARVRLAGGEYF.

The chain combines TRBV18 with TRBJ1-3; 7 bases are shared with TRBD1. The CDR3 length is 14 residues. J gave up 2 bases and V 3 bases, and 1 base lay outside the gene matches. CDR1 KGHSH and CDR2 LQKENI come from the germline V gene. The CDR3 region has the DNA TGTGCCAGCTCACCCGACAGGGCTGGAAACACCATATATTTT. Its protein product is CASSPDRAGNTIYF.

V gene TRBV12-3 or TRBV12-4 combines with J gene TRBJ1-4; 9 bases are shared with TRBD1. This CDR3 has 18 amino acids. With V trimmed by 6 bases and J by 4 bases, 15 bases remained unmatched. The CDR3 loop reads CASRPGTGPQIFNEKLFF. In DNA, the CDR3 is TGTGCCAGCAGACCCGGGACAGGGCCCCAAATCTTTAATGAAAAACTGTTTTTT.

The gene calls are TRBV6-2 or TRBV6-3 and TRBJ2-1; 9 nucleotides align to TRBD2. V gave up 5 bases and J gave up 6 bases; unmatched junction bases: 14. The germline V gene encodes CDR1 MNHEY and CDR2 SVGEGT. The CDR3 is 17 amino acids. DNA for the CDR3: TGTGCCAGCAGTCGGGAGGTGAGCGGGAGGCCACGCAATGAGCAGTTCTTC. Residues: CASSREVSGRPRNEQFF.

The chain employs TRBV12-3 or TRBV12-4 and TRBJ1-1, with D possibly being TRBD1 (5 bases). Between the trimmed V and J ends, which lost 6 bases and 3 bases, there was a span of 14 bases. The length of the CDR3 is 14 residues. CDR3 DNA sequence: TGTGCCAGCAGACTTTCGGGGGAGGACACTGAAGCTTTCTTT. It is translated as CASRLSGEDTEAFF.

This clonotype was seen a handful of times. The chain links TRBV28 to TRBJ1-5, with D hard to call. V shed 3 bases and J shed 0 bases, with 15 bases lying between them. Germline V gene lookup returns CDR1 MDHEN and CDR2 SYDVKM. The CDR3 runs to 17 residues. The CDR3 DNA reads as TGTGCCAGCAGTTTTCCCAAGTTGGTGTATAGCAATCAGCCCCAGCATTTT. It is translated as CASSFPKLVYSNQPQHF.

The chain employs TRBV7-2 and TRBJ1-1; a possible D gene is TRBD1 (5 bases). CDR3 length: 13 residues. The germline V and J ends were trimmed by 4 bases and 8 bases, with 14 bases remaining between them. Germline CDR1 and CDR2: SGHTA and FQGNSA. CDR3 DNA sequence: TGTGCCAGCAGCTCCCCGGGGGTTCCGGAAGCTTTCTTT. Its protein product is CASSSPGVPEAFF.

V and J are TRBV6-6 and TRBJ2-6; D gene unclear. Looked up from germline, CDR1 is MNHNY and CDR2 is SVGAGI (reference sequence). The CDR3 totals 17 residues. The ends were cut back, 3 bases at V and 4 bases at J, with 16 bases in the middle. CDR3 region: CASSYPGKTRGANVLTF. CDR3 bases: TGTGCCAGCAGTTATCCCGGCAAGACGAGGGGGGCCAACGTCCTGACTTTC.

The chain joins TRBV6-1 to TRBJ1-6; D perhaps matches TRBD1 (5 bases). Germline V gene sequence: CDR1 MNHNS, CDR2 SASEGT. Trimming shortened V by 5 bases and J by 7 bases, and 15 bases separated the two germline ends. There are 15 residues in the CDR3. CDR3 loop: CASSRLAGENSPLHF. CDR3 coding DNA: TGTGCCAGCAGTAGGTTGGCGGGGGAGAATTCACCCCTCCACTTT.

This chain links TRBV20-1 with TRBJ2-2; D gene uncertain. Germline loops: CDR1 DFQATT, CDR2 SNEGSKA (reference sequence). CDR3 length equals 13 residues. The V end lost 3 bases, the J end lost 4 bases, and 9 bases lay between the germline ends. The CDR3 DNA reads TGCAGTGCTAGCAACAGAATCACCGGGGAGCTGTTTTTT. Translating it yields CSASNRITGELFF.

V and J are TRBV19 and TRBJ2-3, with D perhaps matching TRBD1 (5 bases). The CDR3 runs to 16 residues. V lost 3 bases, J lost 3 bases, and 16 bases lay in between. CDR1 is LNHDA and CDR2 is SQIVND in the germline V gene (reference sequence). The CDR3 DNA follows: TGTGCCAGTAGTATTTCAGGGCAGGCAAGAACAGATACGCAGTATTTT. Protein sequence: CASSISGQARTDTQYF.

This clonotype was seen a single time. The CDR3 sequence is CASSLVTRDGYTF. The CDR3 DNA follows: TGTGCCAGCAGCTTAGTGACCCGTGACGGCTACACCTTC. The rearrangement uses TRBV7-8 and TRBJ1-2; D gene unclear. Deletions cut 1 base from V and 8 bases from J, with 11 bases between. CDR1 and CDR2 (germline): SGHVS, FQNEAQ. There are 13 residues in the CDR3. Full variable domain (outside the CDR3, taken from reference TRBV7-8 and TRBJ1-2): GAGVSQSPRYKVAKRGQDVALRCDPISGHVSLFWYQQALGQGPEFLTYFQNEAQLDKSGLPSDRFFAERPEGSVSTLKIQRTQQEDSAVYLCASSLVTRDGYTFGSGTRLTVV.

The chain has TRBV7-2 and TRBJ2-3; D is possibly TRBD1 or TRBD2 (9 bases each). V was cut by 4 bases and J by 5 bases, with 19 bases left in between. The V gene's germline CDR1 is SGHTA and CDR2 FQGNSA. This CDR3 has 16 amino acids. CDR3 coding DNA: TGTGCCAGCAGCTACCACAGGGGGCGGGAGGGAGATACGCAGTATTTT. Translation gives CASSYHRGREGDTQYF.

This rearrangement joins TRBV6-1 to TRBJ2-1; TRBD1 agrees at 7 bases. V lost 6 bases, J lost 8 bases, and 7 bases stayed unmatched. The CDR3 runs to 13 residues. The germline V gene has CDR1 MNHNS and CDR2 SASEGT. CDR3 protein: CASRVQGRYEQFF. The CDR3 DNA reads TGTGCCAGCAGGGTACAGGGGCGATATGAGCAGTTCTTC.

CDR3: CASSDRTGNTDTQYF. The DNA of the CDR3 is TGCGCCAGCAGCGACCGGACAGGGAACACAGATACGCAGTATTTT. This chain joins TRBV5-1 and TRBJ2-3; 8 positions match TRBD1. This CDR3 spans 15 amino acids. Germline V gene lookup returns CDR1 SGHRS and CDR2 YFSETQ. V trimming: 4 bases; J trimming: 2 bases; junction bases outside the gene matches: 6.

The V gene is TRBV6-7, the J gene TRBJ2-6, with 10 bases fitting TRBD1. TRBV6-7 is annotated as an ORF whose role is uncertain. V shed 5 bases, J shed 0 bases, and the junction held 10 bases outside the gene matches. The length of the CDR3 is 19 residues. CDR3 coding DNA: TGTGCCAGCAGTAACGGGACAGGGGTAGGCTTCTCTGGGGCCAACGTCCTGACTTTC. Its translation is CASSNGTGVGFSGANVLTF.

The table lists this clonotype with a few counts. This chain uses TRBV7-2 with TRBJ2-7; possible D gene TRBD2, 5 bases. Germline loops: CDR1 SGHTA, CDR2 FQGNSA. V was shortened by 5 bases and J by 4 bases, with 21 bases between the two germline ends. The CDR3 runs to 16 residues. CDR3 DNA: TGTGCCAGCAGCCCCCCCCTAAGCGGTTCTCGTTACGAGCAGTACTTC. Amino acids: CASSPPLSGSRYEQYF.

The rearrangement uses TRBV7-2 and TRBJ2-7; 8 nucleotides agree with TRBD1. Germline V gene sequence: CDR1 SGHTA, CDR2 FQGNSA. CDR3 length equals 16 residues. J gave up 0 bases and V 5 bases, and 9 bases lay outside the gene matches. CDR3 sequence (DNA): TGTGCCAGCAGCAGACAGACAGGGGCCAACTCCTACGAGCAGTACTTC. This encodes CASSRQTGANSYEQYF.